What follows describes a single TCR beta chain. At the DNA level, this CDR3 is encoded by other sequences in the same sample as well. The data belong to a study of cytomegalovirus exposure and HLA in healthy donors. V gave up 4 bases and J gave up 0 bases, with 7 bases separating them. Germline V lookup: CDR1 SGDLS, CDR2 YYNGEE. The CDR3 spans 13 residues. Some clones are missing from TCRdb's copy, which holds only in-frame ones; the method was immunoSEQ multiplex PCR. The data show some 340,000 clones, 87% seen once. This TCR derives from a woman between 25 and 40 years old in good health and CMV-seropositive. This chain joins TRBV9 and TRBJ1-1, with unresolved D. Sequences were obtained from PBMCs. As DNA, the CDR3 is TGTGCCAGCAGCCTAGGGATGAACACTGAAGCTTTCTTT. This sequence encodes CASSLGMNTEAFF.